The text below deals with one TCR beta chain. Its antigen is not known. These data originate in a study of shared clonotypes between healthy human individuals. Study-wide results and limits: The represented genetic and exposure-history diversity was limited by the small number of donors.

CDR1 and CDR2 (germline): MDHEN, SYDVKM. The CDR3 runs 15 residues. After removal of 3 bases from V and 5 bases from J, the junction contained 4 bases not matched to a gene. Measured with immunoSEQ multiplex PCR; TCRdb has only the in-frame clones, and not every one. Among 2 million to 2.5 million clones listed, nearly 97% were seen once. The J gene is TRBJ1-6, the V gene TRBV28, with 7 bases identical to TRBD1. The receptor was derived from a man younger than 35 in good health. The sequenced sample consisted of naive CD4+ T cells sorted from blood. The subset here: CD45RA+ positively selected. CDR3: CASSFLDRDNSPLHF. The CDR3 DNA reads as TGTGCCAGCAGTTTTCTCGACAGGGATAATTCACCCCTCCACTTT.